This entry describes one T cell receptor beta chain. The data derive from a study of cytomegalovirus exposure and HLA in healthy donors. The table came from immunoSEQ multiplex PCR; TCRdb's copy has only in-frame clones and leaves some out. The sample yields 150,000 to 200,000 clones, 85% seen once. The TCR comes from a man between 25 and 39 years old in good health and CMV-seropositive. The specimen sequenced was PBMCs.

The CDR3 sequence: CASSVEGAAEQYF. In DNA form, the CDR3 reads TGTGCCAGCAGCGTGGAGGGGGCGGCGGAGCAGTACTTC. The chain combines TRBV9 with TRBJ2-7; perhaps TRBD1 as D (7 bases). Germline CDR1 is SGDLS and CDR2 is YYNGEE. Trimming shortened V by 2 bases and J by 7 bases, and 13 bases separated the two germline ends. The CDR3 sequence is 13 residues long.